These 5 T cell receptor beta chains were all obtained from the same sample, sequenced in a study of cytomegalovirus exposure and HLA in healthy donors. The method was immunoSEQ multiplex PCR; TCRdb's version includes in-frame clones alone and lacks a portion of them. The sample contains roughly 120,000 clones, more than 70% of which appear only once. The specimen was PBMCs. The receptor source for this set is a young man in good health and CMV-seronegative.

This chain uses TRBV30 with TRBJ1-3, with D maybe TRBD1 (5 bases). CDR3 length: 13 amino acids. Germline V gene sequence: CDR1 GTSNPN, CDR2 SVGIG (reference sequence). Trimming left V 5 bases short and J 3 bases short, with 11 bases between. DNA for the CDR3: TGTGCCTGGGCAACCAGGGTTGGAAACACCATATATTTT. As protein: CAWATRVGNTIYF. Full variable domain (outside the CDR3, taken from reference TRBV30 and TRBJ1-3): SQTIHQWPATLVQPVGSPLSLECTVEGTSNPNLYWYRQAAGRGLQLLFYSVGIGQISSEVPQNLSASRPQDRQFILSSKKLLLSDSGFYLCAWATRVGNTIYFGEGSWLTVV.

The chain employs TRBV10-2 and TRBJ2-5, with a weak D call TRBD2 (7 bases). Trimming cost V 8 bases and J 5 bases, with 18 bases left between them. Germline V CDR1 and CDR2: WSHSY, SAAADI. The CDR3 runs 14 residues. As DNA, the CDR3 is TGCGCCAGCGGAGGGGGGGACGGTGGTGAGACCCAGTACTTC. This gives the protein CASGGGDGGETQYF.

For this clone: The identical CDR3 is also encoded by other nucleotide sequences in the sample. This rearrangement joins TRBV5-1 to TRBJ1-1; D not certain. Germline lookup yields CDR1 SGHRS and CDR2 YFSETQ. The V gene lost 1 base and the J gene lost 0 bases, with 7 bases spanning the gap. The length of the CDR3 is 14 residues. The CDR3 DNA reads as TGCGCCAGCAGCTTGACAGCGGTGAACACTGAAGCTTTCTTT. It encodes CASSLTAVNTEAFF.

The chain is built from TRBV5-1 and TRBJ1-5, with a possible D match to TRBD1 (6 bases). This CDR3 is built from 13 residues. With 4 bases removed from V and 7 bases from J, the gap between germline ends came to 12 bases. Germline CDR1 is SGHRS and CDR2 is YFSETQ. This CDR3 is CASSQTGNQPQHF. Written as DNA, the CDR3 is TGCGCCAGCAGCCAAACAGGGAACCAGCCCCAGCATTTT.

V is TRBV6-1 and J is TRBJ2-7; D is undetermined. The V and J ends lost 6 bases and 0 bases respectively, with 12 bases between them. CDR3 length equals 14 residues. CDR1 and CDR2 from the germline V gene are MNHNS and SASEGT. CDR3 in amino acids: CASRGRPSSYEQYF. CDR3 nucleotides: TGTGCCAGCAGGGGCAGACCGTCCTCCTACGAGCAGTACTTC.